The 21 T cell receptor beta chains below all came from one sample that was sequenced in a study of blood T cell repertoires in COVID-19. The table came from immunoSEQ multiplex PCR; TCRdb's copy has only in-frame clones and leaves some out. The sample gives 300,000 to 350,000 clones, about 90% of which show up once; 2% to 3% is in the top ten. Sequenced sample: peripheral blood. All receptors derive from a man younger than 30 with active or convalescent COVID-19.

The rearrangement uses TRBV11-1 and TRBJ2-2; TRBD2 matches at 7 bases. The germline V gene encodes CDR1 SGHAT and CDR2 FQDESV (reference sequence). J was trimmed by 5 bases and V by 4 bases; bases with no gene match: 4. This CDR3 spans 14 amino acids. CDR3 nucleotides: TGTGCCAGCAGCTCAGGGCGGGAGACCGGGGAGCTGTTTTTT. Residues: CASSSGRETGELFF.

The chain uses TRBV12-2 and TRBJ1-5. TRBV12-2 is an annotated pseudogene. This CDR3 has 17 residues. CDR3 nucleotide sequence: TGTGCAAGTCGCTTATTCGGCGGGACGGATTTAAATCAGCCCCAGCATTTT. Its translation: CASRLFGGTDLNQPQHF.

This clone was found a few times. The CDR3 coding sequence is TGTGCCAGCTCACCAGATCCGGGGTCCACTGAAGCTTTCTTT. Translating it yields CASSPDPGSTEAFF. The chain carries TRBV18 and TRBJ1-1; D is unresolved. The V gene lost 2 bases and the J gene lost 4 bases, with 11 bases spanning the gap. Germline loops: CDR1 KGHSH, CDR2 LQKENI. The CDR3 has 14 amino acids.

The rearrangement joins TRBV12-3 or TRBV12-4 to TRBJ1-1; D uncertain. The ends were cut back, 3 bases at V and 5 bases at J, with 10 bases in the middle. This CDR3 region has 13 residues. Here the CDR3 reads CASSFGSSTEAFF. CDR3 nucleotides: TGTGCCAGCAGTTTCGGGTCGAGTACTGAAGCTTTCTTT.

The gene calls are TRBV27 and TRBJ1-1, with unresolved D. Germline CDR1 and CDR2: MNHEY and SMNVEV (reference sequence). The CDR3 extends over 14 amino acids. Trimming pared 6 bases from V and 4 bases from J, leaving 15 bases between. DNA for the CDR3: TGTGCCAGCAGGTCCGTGACGGGAGGCACTGAAGCTTTCTTT. Its translation: CASRSVTGGTEAFF.

This clone was seen only once. The chain carries TRBV9 and TRBJ1-2, with TRBD1 identical over 7 bases. The length of the CDR3 is 12 residues. J gave up 4 bases and V 3 bases, and 0 bases lay outside the gene matches. In germline, CDR1 is SGDLS, CDR2 YYNGEE. The CDR3 region has the DNA TGTGCCAGCAGCGGGACAGGCTATGGCTACACCTTC. It is translated as CASSGTGYGYTF.

V and J are TRBV6-2 or TRBV6-3 and TRBJ1-2; 7 bases line up with TRBD1. The CDR3 consists of 16 residues. V was clipped by 4 bases and J by 4 bases; unmatched bases: 12. Germline CDR1 and CDR2: MNHEY and SVGEGT. CDR3 DNA sequence: TGTGCCAGCAGTTCCCGGACTGCAGGGACAGTCTATGGCTACACCTTC. Translation gives CASSSRTAGTVYGYTF.

V is TRBV5-4 and J is TRBJ2-3, with 9 bases identical to TRBD1. The CDR3 spans 16 residues. CDR1 SGHNT and CDR2 YYREEE come from the germline V gene (reference sequence). J was trimmed by 5 bases and V by 4 bases; bases with no gene match: 11. CDR3 sequence reads: CASSATTGGAGDTQYF. The CDR3 DNA sequence: TGTGCCAGCAGCGCAACTACAGGGGGCGCGGGAGATACGCAGTATTTT.

V is TRBV7-2 and J is TRBJ2-7, with 8 nucleotides matching TRBD1. Germline V lookup: CDR1 SGHTA, CDR2 FQGNSA. V lost 5 bases to trimming and J lost 3 bases; unmatched junction nucleotides: 6. The CDR3 consists of 14 residues. The CDR3 DNA sequence: TGTGCCAGCAGCGGAGGACAGGGAAACTACGAGCAGTACTTC. Translation: CASSGGQGNYEQYF.

J is TRBJ1-5 and V is TRBV5-1; the match to TRBD1 covers 7 bases. This CDR3 is built from 14 residues. Germline-derived CDR1 and CDR2 are SGHRS and YFSETQ. V lost 4 bases to trimming and J lost 2 bases; unmatched junction nucleotides: 3. The CDR3 region is CASSQGGGNQPQHF. Written as DNA, the CDR3 is TGCGCCAGCAGCCAGGGGGGAGGCAATCAGCCCCAGCATTTT.

This chain uses TRBV28 with TRBJ1-5; no clear D. V was clipped by 6 bases and J by 0 bases, with 12 bases between them. Germline V gene lookup returns CDR1 MDHEN and CDR2 SYDVKM. The CDR3 sequence is 15 residues long. The CDR3 DNA is TGTGCCAGCAGCCTGATAGAATTTAGCAATCAGCCCCAGCATTTT. It translates to CASSLIEFSNQPQHF.

This clone appeared a single time. The chain couples TRBV4-1 to TRBJ2-2, with D hard to call. V lost 5 bases, J lost 1 base, and 8 bases lay in between. The germline CDR1 and CDR2 sequences are MGHRA and YSYEKL. The CDR3 consists of 14 residues. CDR3: CASSYSLNTGELFF. The DNA for the CDR3 is TGCGCCAGCAGCTATAGCCTGAACACCGGGGAGCTGTTTTTT.

This clone was observed once. The rearrangement links TRBV7-2 to TRBJ1-2, with D possibly TRBD1 on 6 matching bases. The germline gives CDR1 SGHTA, CDR2 FQGNSA. With 6 bases removed from V and 2 bases from J, the gap between germline ends came to 19 bases. This CDR3 is built from 16 residues. CDR3 coding DNA: TGTGCCAGCAGAACGCCTTGGACGGGACAAAACTATGGCTACACCTTC. The encoded protein is CASRTPWTGQNYGYTF.

The chain links TRBV5-6 to TRBJ1-6; no reliable D call. Trimming removed 5 bases at V and 13 bases at J, with 13 bases between. The CDR3 spans 12 residues. Germline V gene sequence: CDR1 SGHDT, CDR2 YYEEEE. The CDR3 region is CASSFSNFPLHF. The DNA of the CDR3 is TGTGCCAGCAGTTTTAGTAATTTTCCCCTCCACTTT.

This chain joins TRBV7-9 and TRBJ2-3; the D is unclear. The CDR3 consists of 15 residues. Trimming removed 1 base at V and 6 bases at J, with 14 bases between. The V gene's germline CDR1 is SEHNR and CDR2 FQNEAQ (reference sequence). CDR3 in DNA: TGTGCCAGCAGCTTAGGGGCCGACGCACGTGATACGCAGTATTTT. Amino acid sequence: CASSLGADARDTQYF.

J is TRBJ2-7 and V is TRBV7-2, with TRBD1 identical over 8 bases. The CDR3 is 13 amino acids. Germline CDR1 SGHTA, CDR2 FQGNSA. Trimming took 5 bases from V and 3 from J; bases not matched to a gene: 3. CDR3 sequence (DNA): TGTGCCAGCAGCCCCACAGGGGGCTACGAGCAGTACTTC. As protein: CASSPTGGYEQYF. Full variable domain (rest looked up from reference TRBV7-2 and TRBJ2-7): GAGVSQSPSNKVTEKGKDVELRCDPISGHTALYWYRQSLGQGLEFLIYFQGNSAPDKSGLPSDRFSAERTGGSVSTLTIQRTQQEDSAVYLCASSPTGGYEQYFGPGTRLTVT.

CDR3 bases: TGCGCCAGCAGTAACTTAGAAGGGACAGGAAATGAAAAACTGTTTTTT. It translates to CASSNLEGTGNEKLFF. This chain connects TRBV10-2 to TRBJ1-4, with 8 bases that match TRBD1. CDR1 is WSHSY and CDR2 is SAAADI in the germline V gene. There are 16 residues in the CDR3. Germline trimming cut 5 bases from V and 5 bases from J; bases unmatched to any gene: 10.

This clone was seen only a few times. This sequence joins TRBV2 and TRBJ2-1; 9 nucleotides line up with TRBD2. The length of the CDR3 is 14 residues. Germline V gene lookup returns CDR1 SNHLY and CDR2 FYNNEI. The CDR3 loop reads CLTSSGAPSNEQFF. DNA of the CDR3: TGTCTTACATCTAGCGGGGCTCCGAGCAATGAGCAGTTCTTC.

The CDR3 reads CASSQHVPSGNTIYF. CDR3 nucleotides: TGTGCCAGCAGCCAACACGTCCCCTCTGGAAACACCATATATTTT. The gene calls are TRBV7-2 and TRBJ1-3, with D unclear. Germline CDR1 SGHTA, CDR2 FQGNSA. This CDR3 is built from 15 residues. The V gene lost 5 bases and the J gene lost 0 bases, with 11 bases spanning the gap.

The chain's CDR3 is CASLIRVCNQPQHF. CDR3 sequence (DNA): TGTGCCAGCCTAATTCGGGTTTGTAATCAGCCCCAGCATTTT. The chain employs TRBV5-4 and TRBJ1-5; D call uncertain. The CDR3 runs to 14 residues. V lost 7 bases to trimming and J lost 4 bases, with 15 bases between them. CDR1 is SGHNT and CDR2 is YYREEE in the germline V gene (reference sequence).

The chain recombines TRBV28 with TRBJ1-2, with 7 bases fitting TRBD1. The trim removed 6 bases at V and 4 bases at J, leaving 11 bases unmatched. The germline V gene encodes CDR1 MDHEN and CDR2 SYDVKM. The CDR3 has 15 residues. This CDR3 is CASRIGGTVIYGYTF. In DNA form, the CDR3 reads TGTGCCAGCAGGATCGGCGGGACAGTGATCTATGGCTACACCTTC.